This T cell receptor beta chain was captured by sequencing in a study of blood T cell repertoires in COVID-19. With respect to this clone: The sample contains more than one DNA sequence encoding this CDR3.

Clones were sequenced by immunoSEQ multiplex PCR, and TCRdb holds only the in-frame ones, with some missing. This table has about 400,000 clones, about 90% appearing once. Sample: PBMCs or T cells enriched from blood (not recorded which). This sequence originates from a young woman who had recovered from COVID-19.

The CDR3 loop is CASRPNLWVGGLVEQFF. In DNA form, the CDR3 reads TGTGCCAGCAGACCAAATTTGTGGGTCGGGGGATTAGTTGAACAGTTCTTC. The gene calls are TRBV27 and TRBJ2-1; D might be TRBD2 (6 bases). Germline CDR1 MNHEY, CDR2 SMNVEV (reference sequence). Trimming removed 6 bases from V and 13 bases from J, with 31 bases in between. CDR3 length equals 17 residues.